A single sample is the source of the 9 T cell receptor beta chains below, sequenced in a study of response to subunit inactivated influenza vaccine. TCRdb re-called the RT-PCR reads through MiXCR, storing one row per CDR3 protein. The sample shows under 850,000 distinct CDR3 sequences, around 18% of them seen only once. This material consisted of PBMCs from blood, taken 5 days after vaccination. These receptors were taken from a man in his forties or fifties who received an inactivated influenza vaccine.

This chain joins TRBV9 and TRBJ2-1, with a possible D match to TRBD2 (5 bases). Germline values: CDR1 SGDLS, CDR2 YYNGEE. V lost 3 bases and J 7 bases, leaving 17 bases between the germline ends. The CDR3 extends over 15 amino acids. The DNA for the CDR3 is TGTGCCAGCAGCGGCGACTTAGCTTCGGGAAATGAGCAGTTCTTC. Protein product: CASSGDLASGNEQFF.

The chain recombines TRBV4-3 with TRBJ2-7, with TRBD2 matching over 8 bases. The J segment lost 3 bases and the V segment lost 4 bases, leaving 8 bases of the junction unmatched. The CDR3 sequence is 15 residues long. Germline-derived CDR1 and CDR2 are LGHNA and YSLEER. The CDR3 is CASSPTGRGDYEQYF. DNA for the CDR3: TGCGCCAGCAGCCCCACCGGGAGGGGCGACTACGAGCAGTACTTC.

The chain joins TRBV12-3 or TRBV12-4 to TRBJ1-1; TRBD1 aligns across 7 bases. This CDR3 spans 14 amino acids. Unmatched junction bases numbered 14, after V lost 8 bases and J lost 8 bases. The CDR3 is CASSSNRGRLEAFF. In nucleotides, the CDR3 is TGTGCCAGCTCGTCAAACAGGGGCCGCCTGGAAGCTTTCTTT.

The sample holds a few counts of this clonotype. The chain joins TRBV20-1 to TRBJ1-2; D might be TRBD1 (5 bases). The CDR3 is made up of 14 amino acids. Deletions cut 0 bases from V and 8 bases from J, with 16 bases between. Germline V gives CDR1 DFQATT, CDR2 SNEGSKA (reference sequence). The CDR3 coding sequence is TGCAGTGCTAGAGAGTTAGGCAGGGCGCAGGGCTACACCTTC. This encodes CSARELGRAQGYTF.

This clonotype has more than one count but fewer than ten. The chain employs TRBV5-1 and TRBJ2-7; D is possibly TRBD2 (5 bases). Trimming removed 6 bases at V and 1 base at J, with 26 bases between. This CDR3 has 18 amino acids. The germline gives CDR1 SGHRS, CDR2 YFSETQ. This CDR3 is CASIRGPLTGPSSYEQYF. The CDR3 DNA follows: TGCGCCAGCATTCGGGGTCCCCTGACCGGGCCCTCATCCTACGAGCAGTACTTC.

V is TRBV7-2 and J is TRBJ2-5, with D tentatively TRBD1 (5 bases). V was cut by 8 bases and J by 5 bases, with 9 bases left in between. Germline-derived CDR1 and CDR2 are SGHTA and FQGNSA. The CDR3 has 11 residues. CDR3 nucleotide sequence: TGTGCCAGCGGACAAACCGAGACCCAGTACTTC. As protein: CASGQTETQYF.

This clonotype was detected only a few times. The chain is built from TRBV5-1 and TRBJ2-4; D remains ambiguous. Germline loops: CDR1 SGHRS, CDR2 YFSETQ. V lost 4 bases and J 0 bases, leaving 11 bases between the germline ends. This CDR3 spans 15 amino acids. Written as DNA, the CDR3 is TGCGCCAGCAGCAACGAGCTTTCAGCCAAAAACATTCAGTACTTC. Encoded protein: CASSNELSAKNIQYF.

The chain carries TRBV12-3 or TRBV12-4 and TRBJ1-3, with 9 bases fitting TRBD1. This CDR3 region has 16 residues. The ends lost 3 bases at V and 4 bases at J; junction bases unmatched: 7. The CDR3 DNA reads TGTGCCAGCAGTTTGGAGGGACAGGGAAAGGGAAACACCATATATTTT. This encodes CASSLEGQGKGNTIYF.

V usage is TRBV7-2 and J usage is TRBJ2-3, with 14 bases aligning to TRBD2. CDR3 length equals 16 residues. The V gene end was trimmed by 3 bases and the J gene end by 3 bases; junction bases not matched to a gene: 2. Germline CDR1 SGHTA, CDR2 FQGNSA. The chain's CDR3 is CASSLTSGGVTDTQYF. CDR3 nucleotide sequence: TGTGCCAGCAGCTTGACTAGCGGGGGGGTGACAGATACGCAGTATTTT. Together with reference TRBV7-2 and TRBJ2-3, the CDR3 gives the full variable domain: GAGVSQSPSNKVTEKGKDVELRCDPISGHTALYWYRQSLGQGLEFLIYFQGNSAPDKSGLPSDRFSAERTGGSVSTLTIQRTQQEDSAVYLCASSLTSGGVTDTQYFGPGTRLTVL.